The TCR beta chain under discussion was sequenced for a study of blood T cell repertoires in COVID-19. Study in general: There were acute and convalescent COVID-19 samples, and they came from the United States, Italy and Spain. Nucleic acid was either cDNA or gDNA, and it came from T cells, B-cell-depleted T cells, or PBMCs.

In the source study's methods: It was from reference gene primer amplification that nucleated cell counts were estimated. TCRdb keeps only in-frame clones here, not all; method: immunoSEQ multiplex PCR. The DNA gave D and trimming, while V, J and clone size come from that table. The table records just over 150,000 clones, around 85% of them present only once. CDR3 length: 13 amino acids. V lost 5 bases, J lost 3 bases, and 11 bases lay in between. In germline, CDR1 is MNHEY, CDR2 SVGAGI. In its sample, this clone was seen once. The receptor comes from an older woman with acute or convalescent COVID-19. The sequenced sample was peripheral blood. This chain connects TRBV6-5 to TRBJ2-7; maybe TRBD2 (5 bases). The CDR3 DNA reads as TGTGCCAGCAGTCTTAGCGTGGGCTACGAGCAGTACGTC. This sequence encodes CASSLSVGYEQYV.